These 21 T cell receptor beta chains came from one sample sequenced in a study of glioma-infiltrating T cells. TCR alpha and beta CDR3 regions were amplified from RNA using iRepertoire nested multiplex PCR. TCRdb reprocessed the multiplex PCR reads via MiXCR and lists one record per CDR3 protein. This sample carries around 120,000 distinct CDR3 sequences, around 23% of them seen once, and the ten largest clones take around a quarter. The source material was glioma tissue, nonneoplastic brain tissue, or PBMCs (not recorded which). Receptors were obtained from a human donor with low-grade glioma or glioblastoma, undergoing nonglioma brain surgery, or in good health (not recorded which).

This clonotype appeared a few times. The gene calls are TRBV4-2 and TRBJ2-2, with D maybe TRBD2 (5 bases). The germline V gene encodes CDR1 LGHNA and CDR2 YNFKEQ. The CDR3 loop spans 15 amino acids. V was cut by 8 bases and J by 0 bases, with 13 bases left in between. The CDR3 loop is CASGRADPNTGELFF. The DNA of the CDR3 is TGTGCCAGCGGGAGAGCAGATCCGAACACCGGGGAGCTGTTTTTT.

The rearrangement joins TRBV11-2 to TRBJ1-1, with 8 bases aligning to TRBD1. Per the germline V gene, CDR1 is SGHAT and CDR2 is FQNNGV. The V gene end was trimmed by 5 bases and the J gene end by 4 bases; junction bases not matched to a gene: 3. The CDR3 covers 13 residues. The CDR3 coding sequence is TGTGCCAGCAGCCTTCAGGGGGCCACTGAAGCTTTCTTT. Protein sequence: CASSLQGATEAFF.

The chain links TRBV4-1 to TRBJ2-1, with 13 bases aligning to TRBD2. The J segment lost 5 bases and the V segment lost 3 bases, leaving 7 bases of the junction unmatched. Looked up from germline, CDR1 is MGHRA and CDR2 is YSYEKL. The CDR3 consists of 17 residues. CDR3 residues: CASSHEVGTSGDNEQFF. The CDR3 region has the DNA TGCGCCAGCAGCCATGAAGTCGGGACTAGCGGGGACAATGAGCAGTTCTTC.

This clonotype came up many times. The chain's CDR3 is CASSSQLAGGLSYNEQFF. The CDR3 DNA reads as TGTGCCAGCAGTTCTCAGCTAGCGGGGGGGCTTTCCTACAATGAGCAGTTCTTC. The chain employs TRBV6-1 and TRBJ2-1; the match to TRBD2 covers 12 bases. This CDR3 has 18 residues. V lost 5 bases, J lost 1 base, and 9 bases stayed unmatched. Germline values: CDR1 MNHNS, CDR2 SASEGT.

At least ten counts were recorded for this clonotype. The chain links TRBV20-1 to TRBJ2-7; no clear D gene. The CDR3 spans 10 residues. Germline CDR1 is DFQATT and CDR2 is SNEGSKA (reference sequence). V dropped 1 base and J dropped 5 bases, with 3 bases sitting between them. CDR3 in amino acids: CSARVDEQYV. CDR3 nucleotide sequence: TGCAGTGCTAGAGTAGACGAGCAGTACGTC.

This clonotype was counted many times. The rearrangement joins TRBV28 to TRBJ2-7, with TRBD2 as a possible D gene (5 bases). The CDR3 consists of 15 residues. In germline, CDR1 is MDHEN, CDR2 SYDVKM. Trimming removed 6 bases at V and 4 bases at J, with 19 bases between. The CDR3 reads CASSRGSSSAYEQYV. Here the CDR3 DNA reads TGTGCCAGCAGCCGAGGGTCCTCCTCTGCGTACGAGCAGTACGTC.

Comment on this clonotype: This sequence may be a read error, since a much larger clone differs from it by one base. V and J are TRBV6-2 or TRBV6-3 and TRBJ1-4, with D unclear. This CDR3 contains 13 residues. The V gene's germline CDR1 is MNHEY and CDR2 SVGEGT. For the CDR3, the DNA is TGTGCCAGCAGTCCGGCAACCGCTGAAAAACTGCTTTTT. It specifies CASSPATAEKLLF.

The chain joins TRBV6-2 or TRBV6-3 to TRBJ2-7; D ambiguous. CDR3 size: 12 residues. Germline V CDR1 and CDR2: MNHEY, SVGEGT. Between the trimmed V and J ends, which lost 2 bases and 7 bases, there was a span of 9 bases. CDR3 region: CASSYRRNEQYV. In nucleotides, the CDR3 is TGTGCCAGCAGTTACAGGCGTAATGAGCAGTACGTC.

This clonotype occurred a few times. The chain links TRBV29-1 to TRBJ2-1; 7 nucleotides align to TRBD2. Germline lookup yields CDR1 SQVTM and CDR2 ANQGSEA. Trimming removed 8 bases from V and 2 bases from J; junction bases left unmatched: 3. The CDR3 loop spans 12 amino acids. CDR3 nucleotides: TGCAGCCAACGGGGGGCCTACAATGAGCAGTTCTTC. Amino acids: CSQRGAYNEQFF.

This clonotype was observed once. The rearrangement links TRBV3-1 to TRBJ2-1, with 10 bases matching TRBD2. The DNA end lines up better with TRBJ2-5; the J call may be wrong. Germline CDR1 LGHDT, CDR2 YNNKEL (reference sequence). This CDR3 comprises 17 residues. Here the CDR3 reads CASSLVSGTSVKETQYF. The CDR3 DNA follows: TGTGCCAGCAGCCTAGTATCCGGGACTAGCGTTAAAGAGACCCAGTACTTC.

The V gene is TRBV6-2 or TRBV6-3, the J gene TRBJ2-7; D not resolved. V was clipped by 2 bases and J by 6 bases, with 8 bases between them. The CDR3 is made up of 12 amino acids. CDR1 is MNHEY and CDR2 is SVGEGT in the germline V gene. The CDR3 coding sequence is TGTGCCAGCAGTTACAGAGTTTGCGAGCAGTACGTC. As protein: CASSYRVCEQYV.

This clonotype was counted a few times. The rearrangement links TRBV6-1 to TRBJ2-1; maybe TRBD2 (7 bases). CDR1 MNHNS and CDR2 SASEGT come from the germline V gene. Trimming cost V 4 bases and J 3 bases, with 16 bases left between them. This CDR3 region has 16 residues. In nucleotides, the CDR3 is TGTGCCAGCAGTGTCGGCGCGGGGGCCTTCTACAATGAGCAGTTCTTC. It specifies CASSVGAGAFYNEQFF.

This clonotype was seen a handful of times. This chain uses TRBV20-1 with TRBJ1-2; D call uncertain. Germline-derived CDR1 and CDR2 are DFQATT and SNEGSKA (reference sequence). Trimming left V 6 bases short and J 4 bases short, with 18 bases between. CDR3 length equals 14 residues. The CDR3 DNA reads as TGCAGTGCCCTATTACGGGAGGACGGCTATGGCTACACCTTC. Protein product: CSALLREDGYGYTF.

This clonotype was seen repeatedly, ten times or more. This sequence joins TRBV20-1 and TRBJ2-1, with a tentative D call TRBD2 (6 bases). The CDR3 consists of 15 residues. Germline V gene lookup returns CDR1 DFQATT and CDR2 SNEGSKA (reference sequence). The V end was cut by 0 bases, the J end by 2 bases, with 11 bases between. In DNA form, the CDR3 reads TGCAGTGCTAGAGATCGCGGGAAGACCTACAATGAGCAGTTCTTC. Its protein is CSARDRGKTYNEQFF.

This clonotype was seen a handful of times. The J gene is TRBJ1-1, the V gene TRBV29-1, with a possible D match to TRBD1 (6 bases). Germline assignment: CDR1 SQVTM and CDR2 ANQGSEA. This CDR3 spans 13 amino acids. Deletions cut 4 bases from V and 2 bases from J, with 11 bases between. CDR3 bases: TGCAGCGTTGCCCTGGGACAAAACACTGAAGCTTTCTTT. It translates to CSVALGQNTEAFF.

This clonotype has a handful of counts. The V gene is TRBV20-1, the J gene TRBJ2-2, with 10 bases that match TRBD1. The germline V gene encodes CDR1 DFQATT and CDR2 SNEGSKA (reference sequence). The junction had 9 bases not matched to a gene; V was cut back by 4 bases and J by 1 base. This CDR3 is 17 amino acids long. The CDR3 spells CSATKTGGYLNTGELFF. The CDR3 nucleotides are TGCAGTGCTACAAAGACAGGGGGCTATCTGAACACCGGGGAGCTGTTTTTT.

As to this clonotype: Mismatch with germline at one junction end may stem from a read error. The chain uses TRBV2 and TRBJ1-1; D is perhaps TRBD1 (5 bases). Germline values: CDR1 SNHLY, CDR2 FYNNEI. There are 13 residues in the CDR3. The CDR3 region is CASRDNPNTGAFF. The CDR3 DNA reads TGTGCCAGCAGGGACAACCCGAACACTGGAGCTTTCTTT.

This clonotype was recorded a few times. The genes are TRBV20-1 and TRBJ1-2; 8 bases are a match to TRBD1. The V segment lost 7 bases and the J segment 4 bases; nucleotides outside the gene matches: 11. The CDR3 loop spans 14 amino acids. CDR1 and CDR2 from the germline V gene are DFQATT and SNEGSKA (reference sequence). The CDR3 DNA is TGCAGTGTTATAATAACAGGGGGTCCCTATGGCTACACCTTC. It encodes CSVIITGGPYGYTF.

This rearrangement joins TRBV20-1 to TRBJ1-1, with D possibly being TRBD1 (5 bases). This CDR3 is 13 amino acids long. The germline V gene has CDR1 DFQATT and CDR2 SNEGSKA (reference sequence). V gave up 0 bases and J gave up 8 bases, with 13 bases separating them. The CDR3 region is CSARDPVGQEAFF. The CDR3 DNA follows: TGCAGTGCTAGAGATCCGGTGGGGCAGGAAGCTTTCTTT.

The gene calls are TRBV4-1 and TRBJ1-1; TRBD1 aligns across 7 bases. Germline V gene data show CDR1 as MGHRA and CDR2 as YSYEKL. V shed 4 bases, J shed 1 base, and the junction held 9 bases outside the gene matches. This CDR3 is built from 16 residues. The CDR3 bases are TGCGCCAGCAGCCTCATGTTCAGGGGGACGAACACTGAAGCTTTCTTT. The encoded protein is CASSLMFRGTNTEAFF.

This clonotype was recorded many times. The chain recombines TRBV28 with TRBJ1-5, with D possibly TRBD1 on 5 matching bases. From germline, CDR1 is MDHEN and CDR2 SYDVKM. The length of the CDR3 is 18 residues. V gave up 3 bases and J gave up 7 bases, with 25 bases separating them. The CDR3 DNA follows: TGTGCCAGCAGTTTCCCTACTGCGGGATCCCGGGGGGGACAGCCCCAGCATTTT. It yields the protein CASSFPTAGSRGGQPQHF.